These 8 T cell receptor beta chains were sequenced from one sample in a study of T cell clones after liver transplantation. Using immunoSEQ multiplex PCR, the repertoire was profiled, and TCRdb retains in-frame clones only, with some absent. The sample includes about 75,000 clones, 80% to 85% of them seen just once. Here the sequenced sample was CD4+ T cells from blood, taken around 50 months after liver transplant. The receptors here all came from a human patient who received a liver transplant. Certain T cells may be donor cells from the graft.

This clone turned up a few times. The chain uses TRBV2 and TRBJ1-5, with D uncertain. Looked up from germline, CDR1 is SNHLY and CDR2 is FYNNEI. Trimming cost V 8 bases and J 2 bases, with 13 bases left between them. The CDR3 contains 14 residues. In DNA form, the CDR3 reads TGTGCCAGCGACGGGCTCGGGGGCAATCAGCCCCAGCATTTT. Translated: CASDGLGGNQPQHF.

Notes on this clone: A junction end diverges from the germline sequence, so it may reflect a read error. The chain links TRBV7-7 to TRBJ2-1; 9 bases are a match to TRBD1. Germline V gene data show CDR1 as SSHAT and CDR2 as FNYEAQ (reference sequence). The CDR3 length is 14 residues. CDR3 sequence reads: CASSLQGAQNEQFF. The CDR3 coding sequence is TGTGCTAGCAGCTTACAGGGGGCGCAAAATGAGCAGTTCTTC. The variable domain in full, completed from reference TRBV7-7 and TRBJ2-1, reads GAGVSQSPRYKVTKRGQDVTLRCDPISSHATLYWYQQALGQGPEFLTYFNYEAQPDKSGLPSDRFSAERPEGSISTLTIQRTEQRDSAMYRCASSLQGAQNEQFFGPGTRLTVL.

The chain recombines TRBV2 with TRBJ1-1, with D possibly matching TRBD1 (6 bases). The V end lost 1 base, the J end lost 8 bases, and 8 bases lay between the germline ends. The length of the CDR3 is 12 residues. Germline V gene lookup returns CDR1 SNHLY and CDR2 FYNNEI. This CDR3 reads CASSEEGGEAFF. The CDR3 DNA follows: TGTGCCAGCAGTGAAGAGGGGGGCGAAGCTTTCTTT.

V gene TRBV7-8 combines with J gene TRBJ2-5; D is undetermined. CDR1 and CDR2 (germline): SGHVS, FQNEAQ. Between the trimmed V and J ends, which lost 7 bases and 4 bases, there was a span of 10 bases. This CDR3 spans 12 amino acids. The chain's CDR3 is CASTRAAETQYF. The CDR3 DNA sequence: TGTGCCAGCACTCGCGCTGCAGAGACCCAGTACTTC.

This chain connects TRBV6-5 to TRBJ1-2; D perhaps matches TRBD1 (5 bases). Germline values: CDR1 MNHEY, CDR2 SVGAGI. The CDR3 length is 16 residues. Deletions cut 2 bases from V and 4 bases from J, with 17 bases between. The CDR3: CASSYLSRGQGYGYTF. The DNA for the CDR3 is TGTGCCAGCAGTTACCTCTCACGAGGGCAGGGCTATGGCTACACCTTC.

V and J are TRBV19 and TRBJ1-1, with 9 bases matching TRBD1. Germline assignment: CDR1 LNHDA and CDR2 SQIVND (reference sequence). The CDR3 is 13 residues long. V lost 8 bases to trimming and J lost 11 bases; unmatched junction nucleotides: 12. The CDR3 loop is CASQTGGAIQAFF. The CDR3 bases are TGTGCCAGTCAAACAGGGGGCGCGATCCAGGCTTTCTTT. The full variable domain, completed using reference TRBV19 and TRBJ1-1, is DGGITQSPKYLFRKEGQNVTLSCEQNLNHDAMYWYRQDPGQGLRLIYYSQIVNDFQKGDIAEGYSVSREKKESFPLTVTSAQKNPTAFYLCASQTGGAIQAFFGQGTRLTVV.

This sequence joins TRBV5-1 and TRBJ1-5; TRBD1 matches 7 bases. CDR3 length equals 15 residues. Losses at the gene ends were 0 bases for V and 3 bases for J; bases not matched to a gene: 3. CDR1 SGHRS and CDR2 YFSETQ come from the germline V gene. This CDR3 is CASSLGDRINQPQHF. The CDR3 nucleotides are TGCGCCAGCAGCTTGGGGGACAGAATCAATCAGCCCCAGCATTTT.

This sequence joins TRBV4-2 and TRBJ2-1; 8 bases are shared with TRBD2. J was trimmed by 7 bases and V by 1 base; bases with no gene match: 6. The CDR3 contains 15 residues. In germline, CDR1 is LGHNA, CDR2 YNFKEQ. This CDR3 reads CASSQVPGLGNEQFF. DNA for the CDR3: TGTGCCAGCAGCCAAGTTCCGGGACTAGGAAATGAGCAGTTCTTC.